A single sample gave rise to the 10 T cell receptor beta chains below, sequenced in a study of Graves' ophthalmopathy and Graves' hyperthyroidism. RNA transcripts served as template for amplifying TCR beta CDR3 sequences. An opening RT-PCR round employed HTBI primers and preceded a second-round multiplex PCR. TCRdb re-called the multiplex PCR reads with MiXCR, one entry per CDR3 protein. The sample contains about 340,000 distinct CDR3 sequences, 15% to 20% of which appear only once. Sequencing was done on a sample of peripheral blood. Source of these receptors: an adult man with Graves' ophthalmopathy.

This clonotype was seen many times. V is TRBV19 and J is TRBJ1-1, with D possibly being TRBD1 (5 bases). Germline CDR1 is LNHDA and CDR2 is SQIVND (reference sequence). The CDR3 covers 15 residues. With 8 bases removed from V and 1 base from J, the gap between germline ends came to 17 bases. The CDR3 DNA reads TGTGCCAGTGGTTCACAGGCCCTTCGGAACACTGAAGCTTTCTTT. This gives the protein CASGSQALRNTEAFF.

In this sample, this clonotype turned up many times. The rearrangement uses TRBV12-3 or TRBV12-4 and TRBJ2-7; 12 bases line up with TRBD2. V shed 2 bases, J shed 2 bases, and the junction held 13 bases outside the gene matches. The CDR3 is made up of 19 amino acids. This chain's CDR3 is CASSLRGRPGLAGPYEQYF. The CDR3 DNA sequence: TGTGCCAGCAGTTTAAGGGGGAGACCGGGACTAGCGGGTCCCTACGAGCAGTACTTC.

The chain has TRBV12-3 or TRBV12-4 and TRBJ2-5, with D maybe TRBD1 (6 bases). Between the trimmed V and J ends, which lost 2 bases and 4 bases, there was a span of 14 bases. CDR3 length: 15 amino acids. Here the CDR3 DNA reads TGTGCCAGCAGTTTACAACAGGGCGGAGGAGAGACCCAGTACTTC. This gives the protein CASSLQQGGGETQYF.

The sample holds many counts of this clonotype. The CDR3 loop reads CASSLPRVGTGELFF. For the CDR3, the DNA is TGTGCCAGCAGCTTACCCAGGGTAGGCACCGGGGAGCTGTTTTTT. This chain uses TRBV7-8 with TRBJ2-2, with D possibly matching TRBD1 (5 bases). Deletions cut 2 bases from V and 4 bases from J, with 11 bases between. Germline values: CDR1 SGHVS, CDR2 FQNEAQ. The CDR3 length is 15 residues.

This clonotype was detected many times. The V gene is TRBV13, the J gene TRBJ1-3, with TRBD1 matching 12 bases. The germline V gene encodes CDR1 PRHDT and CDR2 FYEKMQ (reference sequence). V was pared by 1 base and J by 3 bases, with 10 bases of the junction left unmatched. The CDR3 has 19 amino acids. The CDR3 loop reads CASSLAWDRGPSFGNTIYF. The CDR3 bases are TGTGCCAGCAGCTTAGCGTGGGACAGGGGGCCCTCGTTTGGAAACACCATATATTTT.

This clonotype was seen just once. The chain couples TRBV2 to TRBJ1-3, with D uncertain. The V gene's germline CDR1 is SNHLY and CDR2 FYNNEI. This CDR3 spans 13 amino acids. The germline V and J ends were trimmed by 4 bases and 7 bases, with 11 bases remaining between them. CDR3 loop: CASSGQAWNTIYF. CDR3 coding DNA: TGTGCCAGCAGTGGCCAGGCTTGGAACACCATATATTTT.

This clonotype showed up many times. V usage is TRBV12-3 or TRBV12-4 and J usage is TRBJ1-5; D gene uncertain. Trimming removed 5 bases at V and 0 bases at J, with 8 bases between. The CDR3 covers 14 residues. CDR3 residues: CASSKEPSNQPQHF. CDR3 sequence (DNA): TGTGCCAGCAGTAAGGAGCCTAGCAATCAGCCCCAGCATTTT.

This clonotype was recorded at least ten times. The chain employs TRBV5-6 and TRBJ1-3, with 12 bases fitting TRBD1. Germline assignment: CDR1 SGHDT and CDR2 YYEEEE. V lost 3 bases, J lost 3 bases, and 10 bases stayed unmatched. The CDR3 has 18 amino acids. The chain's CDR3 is CASSSLGTGGAGGNTIYF. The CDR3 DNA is TGTGCCAGCAGCTCGCTGGGGACAGGGGGCGCGGGTGGAAACACCATATATTTT. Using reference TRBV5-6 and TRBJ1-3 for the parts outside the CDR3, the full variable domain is DAGVTQSPTHLIKTRGQQVTLRCSPKSGHDTVSWYQQALGQGPQFIFQYYEEEERQRGNFPDRFSGHQFPNYSSELNVNALLLGDSALYLCASSSLGTGGAGGNTIYFGEGSWLTVV.

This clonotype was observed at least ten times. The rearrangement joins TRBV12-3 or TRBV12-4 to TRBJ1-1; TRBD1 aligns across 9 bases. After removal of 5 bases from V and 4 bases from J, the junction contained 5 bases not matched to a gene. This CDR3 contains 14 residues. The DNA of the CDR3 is TGTGCCAGCAGTCCGGGACAGGGAGTCACTGAAGCTTTCTTT. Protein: CASSPGQGVTEAFF.

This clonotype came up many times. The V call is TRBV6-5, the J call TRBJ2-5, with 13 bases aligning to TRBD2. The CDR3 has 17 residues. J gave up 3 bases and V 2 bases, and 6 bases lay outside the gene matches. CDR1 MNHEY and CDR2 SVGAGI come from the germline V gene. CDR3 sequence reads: CASSYGLAGEGEETQYF. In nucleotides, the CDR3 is TGTGCCAGCAGTTACGGACTAGCGGGAGAGGGAGAAGAGACCCAGTACTTC.